This TCR beta chain was sequenced for a study of T cell changes during pregnancy in multiple sclerosis. Trimming shortened V by 2 bases and J by 9 bases, and 17 bases separated the two germline ends. The CDR3 contains 15 residues. Germline loops: CDR1 ENHRY, CDR2 SYGVKD. The repertoire was sequenced with immunoSEQ multiplex PCR; TCRdb's copy has only in-frame clones and lacks some. The repertoire has about 59,000 clones, around 94% of them found once; the top ten carry 2.5%. The sample here was CD8+ T cells from peripheral blood mononuclear cells, taken after pregnancy. This receptor was identified in a female donor with multiple sclerosis, enrolled in a pregnancy study. The V gene is TRBV10-3, the J gene TRBJ2-1; D is possibly TRBD2 (6 bases). The CDR3 region has the DNA TGTGCCATCAGTGAGCCGGGACTGTGGAGGAGTGAGCAGTTCTTC. This translates into CAISEPGLWRSEQFF.